Below are 20 T cell receptor beta chains sequenced from a single sample in a study of blood T cell repertoires in COVID-19 (dated by TCRdb to the early 2020s). The library was obtained by the immunoSEQ multiplex PCR assay. What TCRdb holds here is the immuneACCESS table cut down to in-frame rearrangements. Part of the clones is not present; checked against another copy, under half of the missing clones reflect an unresolved V gene, and the others are unexplained. The sample yields 150,000 to 200,000 clones; 65% to 85% were counted once. Jointly, the top ten make up more than 7% of the sample. Sequencing used peripheral blood. The receptors were sampled from a woman older than 75 with active or convalescent COVID-19.

This chain uses TRBV9 with TRBJ2-5, with TRBD2 identical over 11 bases. Germline CDR1 is SGDLS and CDR2 is YYNGEE. V lost 4 bases, J lost 7 bases, and 15 bases stayed unmatched. This CDR3 region has 17 residues. The CDR3 DNA follows: TGTGCCAGCAGCCCCACGACAACTAGCGGGGGAGCCAGGACCCAGTACTTC. Protein product: CASSPTTTSGGARTQYF.

The chain employs TRBV12-3 or TRBV12-4 and TRBJ1-1; possibly TRBD1 for D (5 bases). V was clipped by 8 bases and J by 6 bases, with 10 bases between them. The CDR3 has 11 residues. The CDR3, as DNA: TGTGCCAGCCTCTGGGGGGCTGAAGCTTTCTTT. It is translated as CASLWGAEAFF.

The gene calls are TRBV2 and TRBJ2-5, with a weak D call TRBD1 (5 bases). Trimming removed 8 bases at V and 5 bases at J, with 9 bases between. Germline values: CDR1 SNHLY, CDR2 FYNNEI. This CDR3 is 11 amino acids long. CDR3 sequence (DNA): TGTGCCAGCCAGGGTGGCGAGACCCAGTACTTC. This codes for CASQGGETQYF.

V is TRBV19 and J is TRBJ1-1; the match to TRBD1 covers 9 bases. With 7 bases clipped from V and 4 bases from J, the junction kept 13 bases outside the gene matches. CDR3 length: 16 amino acids. Germline V gives CDR1 LNHDA, CDR2 SQIVND (reference sequence). The CDR3 protein is CASTLDRGNRGTEAFF. The CDR3 coding sequence is TGTGCCAGTACCCTGGACAGGGGTAATCGGGGCACTGAAGCTTTCTTT.

This clone was picked up a small number of times. The rearrangement uses TRBV19 and TRBJ1-5; D is perhaps TRBD1 (5 bases). This CDR3 contains 16 residues. CDR1 and CDR2 from the germline V gene are LNHDA and SQIVND (reference sequence). Trimming removed 3 bases from V and 3 bases from J, with 15 bases in between. The CDR3 nucleotides read TGTGCCAGTAGTATTAAAAGGGGCCCTCTCAATCAGCCCCAGCATTTT. This gives the protein CASSIKRGPLNQPQHF.

The chain uses TRBV10-3 and TRBJ1-5; D remains unclear. CDR1 is ENHRY, CDR2 SYGVKD, per germline. CDR3 size: 16 residues. V was cut by 2 bases and J by 2 bases, with 13 bases left in between. CDR3 bases: TGTGCCATCAGTGAGGCAACTGGCGGGGGCAATCAGCCCCAGCATTTT. Translation: CAISEATGGGNQPQHF.

The chain uses TRBV19 and TRBJ2-5, with D perhaps matching TRBD1 (5 bases). CDR3 length equals 13 residues. Germline V gene data show CDR1 as LNHDA and CDR2 as SQIVND (reference sequence). The V and J ends lost 3 bases and 5 bases respectively, with 10 bases between them. The CDR3, as DNA: TGTGCCAGTAGTATCAGCAGGGCCGAGACCCAGTACTTC. Translating gives CASSISRAETQYF. Combining the CDR3 with reference TRBV19 and TRBJ2-5 gives the whole variable domain DGGITQSPKYLFRKEGQNVTLSCEQNLNHDAMYWYRQDPGQGLRLIYYSQIVNDFQKGDIAEGYSVSREKKESFPLTVTSAQKNPTAFYLCASSISRAETQYFGPGTRLLVL.

The V call is TRBV9, the J call TRBJ2-5; D may be TRBD2 (5 bases). Per the germline V gene, CDR1 is SGDLS and CDR2 is YYNGEE. V was pared by 3 bases and J by 4 bases, with 16 bases between. This CDR3 region has 15 residues. The CDR3: CASSGLSSGRETQYF. CDR3 sequence (DNA): TGTGCCAGCAGCGGACTCTCCTCGGGGAGAGAGACCCAGTACTTC.

This rearrangement joins TRBV6-6 to TRBJ1-5; 8 positions match TRBD1. The CDR3 sequence is 14 residues long. With V trimmed by 6 bases and J by 6 bases, 7 bases remained unmatched. Germline CDR1 and CDR2: MNHNY and SVGAGI (reference sequence). The CDR3 sequence: CASSLTGAGQPQHF. In nucleotides, the CDR3 is TGTGCCAGCAGCCTGACAGGGGCCGGTCAGCCCCAGCATTTT.

The chain employs TRBV5-1 and TRBJ1-2, with 8 nucleotides matching TRBD1. Unmatched junction bases numbered 8, after V lost 0 bases and J lost 7 bases. This CDR3 region has 15 residues. Germline CDR1 and CDR2: SGHRS and YFSETQ. The CDR3 region is CASSLGTQGAFGYTF. The CDR3, as DNA: TGCGCCAGCAGCTTGGGGACGCAGGGGGCATTTGGCTACACCTTC.

The rearrangement uses TRBV3-1 (or the pseudogene TRBV3-2) and TRBJ1-3; D remains ambiguous. Germline CDR1 is LGHDT and CDR2 is YNNKEL (reference sequence). The CDR3 extends over 14 amino acids. The V gene lost 0 bases and the J gene lost 2 bases, with 5 bases spanning the gap. The CDR3 spells CASSQEGAGNTIYF. In DNA, the CDR3 is TGTGCCAGCAGCCAAGAGGGAGCTGGAAACACCATATATTTT.

V gene TRBV4-1 combines with J gene TRBJ2-3; no reliable D call. Germline V gene sequence: CDR1 MGHRA, CDR2 YSYEKL. V was shortened by 2 bases and J by 4 bases, with 4 bases between the two germline ends. The CDR3 has 12 residues. The CDR3 spells CASSQRADTQYF. DNA of the CDR3: TGCGCCAGCAGCCAAAGAGCAGATACGCAGTATTTT.

This chain uses TRBV5-4 with TRBJ2-5; 11 positions match TRBD2. This CDR3 is 15 amino acids long. CDR1 is SGHNT, CDR2 YYREEE, per germline (reference sequence). V trimming: 4 bases; J trimming: 7 bases; junction bases outside the gene matches: 9. The CDR3 DNA follows: TGTGCCAGCAGCGTGACTAGCGGGGACGCAGGGACCCAGTACTTC. Amino acids: CASSVTSGDAGTQYF.

The chain uses TRBV20-1 and TRBJ2-1; 8 positions agree with TRBD1. The V and J ends lost 3 bases and 3 bases, in that order; junction bases with no gene match: 7. Per germline, CDR1 DFQATT and CDR2 SNEGSKA (reference sequence). CDR3 length: 15 residues. The CDR3 DNA follows: TGCAGTGCTAGTCCCCACAGGGGGGTCTACAATGAGCAGTTCTTC. This encodes CSASPHRGVYNEQFF.

The rearrangement links TRBV7-9 to TRBJ1-1, with a weak D call TRBD1 (6 bases). Germline lookup yields CDR1 SEHNR and CDR2 FQNEAQ (reference sequence). This CDR3 contains 14 residues. V was trimmed by 1 base and J by 6 bases, leaving 12 bases between them. CDR3 in amino acids: CASSLGHRAPEAFF. CDR3 DNA sequence: TGTGCCAGCAGCTTAGGTCACAGGGCCCCTGAAGCTTTCTTT.

The chain couples TRBV5-1 to TRBJ1-5; tentatively, D is TRBD1 (5 bases). Trimming cost V 2 bases and J 3 bases, with 9 bases left between them. CDR1 is SGHRS, CDR2 YFSETQ, per germline. The CDR3 runs to 14 residues. CDR3 sequence: CASSFGGDNQPQHF. For the CDR3, the DNA is TGCGCCAGCAGCTTCGGAGGGGACAATCAGCCCCAGCATTTT.

V is TRBV19 and J is TRBJ1-1; no reliable D call. The CDR3 covers 13 residues. Germline-derived CDR1 and CDR2 are LNHDA and SQIVND (reference sequence). The germline V and J ends were trimmed by 3 bases and 1 base, with 6 bases remaining between them. CDR3 region: CASSMRENTEAFF. As DNA, the CDR3 is TGTGCCAGTAGTATGAGGGAGAACACTGAAGCTTTCTTT. The full variable domain, completed using reference TRBV19 and TRBJ1-1, is DGGITQSPKYLFRKEGQNVTLSCEQNLNHDAMYWYRQDPGQGLRLIYYSQIVNDFQKGDIAEGYSVSREKKESFPLTVTSAQKNPTAFYLCASSMRENTEAFFGQGTRLTVV.

The sample holds a few counts of this clone. The chain links TRBV11-2 to TRBJ1-1; D gene unclear. Trimming cost V 5 bases and J 8 bases, with 15 bases left between them. Germline CDR1 and CDR2: SGHAT and FQNNGV. The CDR3 spans 13 residues. The DNA for the CDR3 is TGTGCCAGCAGCGAACATCGGAGGGTAGAAGCTTTCTTT. This sequence encodes CASSEHRRVEAFF.

The V call is TRBV23-1, the J call TRBJ1-6, with D unresolved. TRBV23-1 is an open reading frame whose function is uncertain. The V gene lost 3 bases and the J gene lost 2 bases, with 11 bases spanning the gap. This CDR3 region has 16 residues. CDR3: CASSHPQVTYNSPLHF. CDR3 DNA: TGCGCCAGCAGTCATCCCCAGGTTACCTATAATTCACCCCTCCACTTT.

The gene calls are TRBV2 and TRBJ2-7; 7 bases are shared with TRBD1. The CDR3 is 14 residues long. The V and J ends lost 5 bases and 1 base, in that order; junction bases with no gene match: 5. Germline CDR1 and CDR2: SNHLY and FYNNEI. This CDR3 reads CASSRQGVSYEQYF. Here the CDR3 DNA reads TGTGCCAGCAGTCGACAGGGAGTGTCCTACGAGCAGTACTTC.